The 16 T cell receptor beta chains in this list originate from one sample, sequenced in a study of cytomegalovirus exposure and HLA in healthy donors. In the PCR, 60 Vbeta and 13 Jbeta primers were used. Measured with immunoSEQ multiplex PCR; TCRdb has only the in-frame clones, and not every one. The ten top clones account for roughly 1.2%, within a sample of roughly 200,000 clones. Input material: PBMCs. Receptors originate from a girl aged 2-10 years in good health and CMV-seropositive.

The V call is TRBV5-1, the J call TRBJ2-5; TRBD2 aligns across 9 bases. CDR1 is SGHRS and CDR2 is YFSETQ in the germline V gene. CDR3 length equals 15 residues. After removal of 0 bases from V and 5 bases from J, the junction contained 5 bases not matched to a gene. CDR3 amino acids: CASSLVAGAGETQYF. The CDR3 nucleotides are TGCGCCAGCAGCTTGGTAGCGGGGGCGGGGGAGACCCAGTACTTC.

The V and J genes are TRBV2 and TRBJ1-2; no reliable D call. Trimming left V 7 bases short and J 5 bases short, with 14 bases between. Germline V gives CDR1 SNHLY, CDR2 FYNNEI. The CDR3 spans 13 residues. The CDR3 coding sequence is TGTGCCAGCAATACGGGTGGGTGGTATGGCTACACCTTC. Translated: CASNTGGWYGYTF. Using reference TRBV2 and TRBJ1-2 for the parts outside the CDR3, the full variable domain is EPEVTQTPSHQVTQMGQEVILRCVPISNHLYFYWYRQILGQKVEFLVSFYNNEISEKSEIFDDQFSVERPDGSNFTLKIRSTKLEDSAMYFCASNTGGWYGYTFGSGTRLTVV.

The rearrangement uses TRBV7-9 and TRBJ2-1; perhaps TRBD2 as D (5 bases). The CDR3 is 16 amino acids. CDR1 and CDR2 from the germline V gene are SEHNR and FQNEAQ (reference sequence). Trimming removed 4 bases from V and 6 bases from J, with 19 bases in between. In DNA, the CDR3 is TGTGCCAGCAGCTCTGCGGGCCCTTTAGCGTCCAATGAGCAGTTCTTC. This sequence encodes CASSSAGPLASNEQFF. The full variable domain, with the rest looked up from reference TRBV7-9 and TRBJ2-1, is DTGVSQNPRHKITKRGQNVTFRCDPISEHNRLYWYRQTLGQGPEFLTYFQNEAQLEKSRLLSDRFSAERPKGSFSTLEIQRTEQGDSAMYLCASSSAGPLASNEQFFGPGTRLTVL.

The chain employs TRBV18 and TRBJ1-1; D call uncertain. V lost 6 bases, J lost 1 base, and 15 bases lay in between. Germline assignment: CDR1 KGHSH and CDR2 LQKENI. The CDR3 totals 15 residues. DNA for the CDR3: TGTGCCAGCTCGCAATCAGACAATGAGAACACTGAAGCTTTCTTT. Its protein product is CASSQSDNENTEAFF.

The chain is built from TRBV5-6 and TRBJ2-7, with TRBD1 identical over 8 bases. Germline V gene data show CDR1 as SGHDT and CDR2 as YYEEEE. The V gene end was trimmed by 3 bases and the J gene end by 3 bases; junction bases not matched to a gene: 5. The CDR3 totals 14 residues. The CDR3 DNA reads TGTGCCAGCAGCTCCCGGACAGGGTACTACGAGCAGTACTTC. This sequence encodes CASSSRTGYYEQYF.

The chain has TRBV5-1 and TRBJ2-5; 7 bases fit TRBD2. The CDR3 extends over 17 amino acids. The V and J ends lost 3 bases and 0 bases, in that order; junction bases with no gene match: 11. Per germline, CDR1 SGHRS and CDR2 YFSETQ. The CDR3 nucleotides read TGCGCCAGCAGCTCAGGATTAGCGGGCCGCTACCAAGAGACCCAGTACTTC. Translated, it gives CASSSGLAGRYQETQYF. The variable domain in full, completed from reference TRBV5-1 and TRBJ2-5, reads KAGVTQTPRYLIKTRGQQVTLSCSPISGHRSVSWYQQTPGQGLQFLFEYFSETQRNKGNFPGRFSGRQFSNSRSEMNVSTLELGDSALYLCASSSGLAGRYQETQYFGPGTRLLVL.

Points on this clone: This sample includes further DNA sequences coding for the same CDR3. V usage is TRBV28 and J usage is TRBJ2-6; no definite D call. The CDR3 consists of 14 residues. The germline CDR1 and CDR2 sequences are MDHEN and SYDVKM. V shed 3 bases and J shed 0 bases, with 3 bases lying between them. The CDR3 DNA sequence: TGTGCCAGCAGTTTCAGCTCTGGGGCCAACGTCCTGACTTTC. Protein product: CASSFSSGANVLTF. Together with reference TRBV28 and TRBJ2-6, the CDR3 gives the full variable domain: DVKVTQSSRYLVKRTGEKVFLECVQDMDHENMFWYRQDPGLGLRLIYFSYDVKMKEKGDIPEGYSVSREKKERFSLILESASTNQTSMYLCASSFSSGANVLTFGAGSRLTVL.

The chain links TRBV18 to TRBJ2-7; perhaps TRBD2 as D (7 bases). Trimming stripped 3 bases from V and 7 bases from J, with 19 bases between. This CDR3 has 15 residues. In germline, CDR1 is KGHSH, CDR2 LQKENI. The CDR3 protein is CASSPGRGGYEEQYF. The DNA for the CDR3 is TGTGCCAGCTCACCGGGCAGGGGAGGGTACGAAGAGCAGTACTTC.

The chain has TRBV5-1 and TRBJ2-7; D is perhaps TRBD1 (6 bases). V was trimmed by 5 bases and J by 2 bases, leaving 11 bases between them. Germline CDR1 reads SGHRS; CDR2 reads YFSETQ. The CDR3 spans 13 residues. CDR3 loop: CASSGRGAYEQYF. The CDR3 coding sequence is TGCGCCAGCAGTGGCAGGGGCGCCTACGAGCAGTACTTC.

V usage is TRBV6-6 and J usage is TRBJ1-2; D is unresolved. Germline loops: CDR1 MNHNY, CDR2 SVGAGI (reference sequence). The V and J ends lost 5 bases and 1 base respectively, with 8 bases between them. The length of the CDR3 is 13 residues. CDR3 in DNA: TGTGCCAGCAGTCCCTCAGATAACTATGGCTACACCTTC. It encodes CASSPSDNYGYTF.

The chain joins TRBV19 to TRBJ2-1, with 10 bases lining up with TRBD1. The CDR3 spans 12 residues. With V trimmed by 10 bases and J by 6 bases, 3 bases remained unmatched. Germline CDR1 is LNHDA and CDR2 is SQIVND (reference sequence). The CDR3 DNA reads as TGTGCCACTCGGACAGGGGGCAATGAGCAGTTCTTC. The encoded protein is CATRTGGNEQFF.

The rearrangement uses TRBV5-1 and TRBJ2-3; TRBD2 agrees at 8 bases. The CDR3 is 16 amino acids. CDR1 is SGHRS and CDR2 is YFSETQ in the germline V gene. V lost 4 bases to trimming and J lost 0 bases; unmatched junction nucleotides: 7. The CDR3, as DNA: TGCGCCAGCAGCCTATCACTAGCGGAGAGCACAGATACGCAGTATTTT. Translated: CASSLSLAESTDTQYF.

The chain uses TRBV2 and TRBJ2-7; 12 bases map to TRBD2. Losses at the gene ends were 10 bases for V and 4 bases for J; bases not matched to a gene: 11. Looked up from germline, CDR1 is SNHLY and CDR2 is FYNNEI. This CDR3 is built from 15 residues. The CDR3 region is CATRGLAGNTYEQYF. The CDR3, as DNA: TGTGCCACCCGAGGACTAGCGGGAAACACTTACGAGCAGTACTTC.

This chain connects TRBV30 to TRBJ1-4, with unresolved D. This CDR3 comprises 15 residues. Germline loops: CDR1 GTSNPN, CDR2 SVGIG (reference sequence). The V end lost 2 bases, the J end lost 5 bases, and 15 bases lay between the germline ends. The CDR3 DNA reads as TGTGCCTGGAGTATCACGGAGAGAAAAAATGAAAAACTGTTTTTT. Translating gives CAWSITERKNEKLFF.

The genes are TRBV28 and TRBJ2-6, with no clear D. Trimming pared 5 bases from V and 4 bases from J, leaving 9 bases between. The CDR3 sequence is 14 residues long. Germline-derived CDR1 and CDR2 are MDHEN and SYDVKM. The CDR3 region is CASSTPRGANVLTF. CDR3 nucleotides: TGTGCCAGCAGTACACCGAGGGGGGCCAACGTCCTGACTTTC.

This rearrangement joins TRBV28 to TRBJ2-5; perhaps TRBD2 as D (6 bases). V was shortened by 10 bases and J by 2 bases, with 17 bases between the two germline ends. This CDR3 comprises 14 residues. CDR1 and CDR2 (germline): MDHEN, SYDVKM. The CDR3 protein is CATQLATFQETQYF. The DNA for the CDR3 is TGTGCCACTCAACTAGCAACTTTTCAAGAGACCCAGTACTTC.